The present TCR beta chain was sequenced within a study of OX40 agonist ivuxolimab in advanced cancers. Study context: There were three patients with partial responses, one having hepatocellular carcinoma and two cutaneous melanoma.

The repertoire was sequenced with immunoSEQ multiplex PCR; TCRdb's copy has only in-frame clones and lacks some. The table lists tens of thousands of clones, 93% of them singletons. Points from the study as a whole: In the 0.1-3.0 mg/kg groups, partial responders showed among the lowest expansion.

Regarding this clone: What it recognizes is unknown.

The source is an adult with an advanced solid tumor such as melanoma, head and neck, liver or kidney cancer. The source material was CD4+ or CD8+ T cells sorted from blood, sampled in a trial of the OX40 agonist ivuxolimab.

The CDR3 protein is CASSEPSRQSSYEQYF. The DNA for the CDR3 is TGCGCCAGCAGTGAGCCGAGCCGACAGAGCTCCTACGAGCAGTACTTC. This chain links TRBV10-2 with TRBJ2-7, with D maybe TRBD1 (5 bases). Germline V CDR1 and CDR2: WSHSY, SAAADI. The CDR3 covers 16 residues. Deletions cut 2 bases from V and 0 bases from J, with 14 bases between.